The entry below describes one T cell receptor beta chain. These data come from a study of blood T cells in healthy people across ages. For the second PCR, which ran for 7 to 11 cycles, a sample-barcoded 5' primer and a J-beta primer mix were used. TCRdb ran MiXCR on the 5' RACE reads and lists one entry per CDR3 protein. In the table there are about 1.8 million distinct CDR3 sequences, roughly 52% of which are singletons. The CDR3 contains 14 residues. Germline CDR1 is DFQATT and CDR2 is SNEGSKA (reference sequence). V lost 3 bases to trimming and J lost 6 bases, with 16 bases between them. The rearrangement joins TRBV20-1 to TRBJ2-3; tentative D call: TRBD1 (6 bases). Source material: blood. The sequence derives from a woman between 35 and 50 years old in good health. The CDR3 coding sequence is TGCAGTGCTAGCAAACAGGGTCTCTCGGATACGCAGTATTTT. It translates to CSASKQGLSDTQYF.